This T cell receptor (beta chain) comes out of a study of cytomegalovirus exposure and HLA in healthy donors. Findings and caveats of the study: In a later analysis, several top co-occurrence clusters appeared linked to parvovirus B19, influenza, CMV and Epstein-Barr virus. For most subjects, TCR beta sequences were reported to predict HLA-A and HLA-B alleles with accuracy. Because they were indistinguishable, some V segments, including TRBV6-2 and TRBV6-3, were excluded.

Germline V gene sequence: CDR1 SGHTA, CDR2 FQGNSA. This CDR3 contains 15 residues. V lost 5 bases to trimming and J lost 0 bases, with 14 bases between them. Vbeta (60) and Jbeta (13) primers were used in the PCR. Per the original data handling: Later work found around 80 million unique TCR beta chains, with 9.5 million to 12 million shared. Assay used: immunoSEQ multiplex PCR; TCRdb lists only in-frame clones, some missing. V and J calls and clone size are those listed in that table; D and trimming were worked out from the DNA. The profile covers 150,000 to 200,000 clones, with about 70% appearing a single time and approximately 2% taken by the ten largest. As concerns this clone: Its cognate antigen is unknown.

The TCR sequence derives from a woman in her twenties or thirties in good health and CMV-seronegative. V is TRBV7-2 and J is TRBJ2-7, with D unresolved. Sequenced: PBMCs. The CDR3 region has the DNA TGTGCCAGCAGCCACCGCAGTTCTTACTCCTACGAGCAGTACTTC. The encoded protein is CASSHRSSYSYEQYF.